This T cell receptor (beta chain) was sequenced for a study of blood T cell repertoires in COVID-19. Participant age was about 18 to 89 years, and participants resided in roughly 25 US areas. Those designated as exposed participants met a COVID-19 case within 2 weeks before study entry. Assay: immunoSEQ multiplex PCR; the TCRdb copy retains only in-frame clones and omits some. The sample has hundreds of thousands of clones, about 80% seen once; the top ten hold approximately 3.8%. The sequenced sample was PBMCs or T cells enriched from blood (not recorded which). The TCR was taken from a woman between 40 and 50 years old who had been exposed to COVID-19.

The CDR3 is CAISAGRTTEAFF. The CDR3 nucleotides are TGTGCCATCAGCGCGGGACGGACCACTGAAGCTTTCTTT. The chain combines TRBV10-3 with TRBJ1-1; possible D gene TRBD1, 5 bases. V dropped 6 bases and J dropped 4 bases, with 12 bases sitting between them. The germline V gene has CDR1 ENHRY and CDR2 SYGVKD. CDR3 length: 13 residues.